This record looks at one T cell receptor beta chain sequence and its context. Its antigen is undetermined. V was pared by 5 bases and J by 8 bases, with 14 bases between. From germline, CDR1 is LNHDA and CDR2 SQIVND (reference sequence). The CDR3 sequence is 13 residues long. The record originates from a study of T cells in localized non-small cell lung cancer. Findings of the study overall: One tumor region alone was sequenced, and heterogeneity therefore remains possible. Tumor trailed uninvolved adjacent lung in T cell clonality, which peaked there. When the top 100 tumor clones were examined, a median about 60 of them also appeared in the adjacent lung, which was paired and uninvolved.

Each adjacent lung sample was taken at least 2 cm from the tumor margin and was free of atypia. Clones were read by immunoSEQ multiplex PCR, and TCRdb kept only the in-frame ones, dropping some. This sample has 1,500 or so clones, with around 32% found just once. The sample here was normal lung tissue next to the tumor, taken before any cancer treatment. This clonotype was obtained from a male donor older than 55 with stage II squamous cell lung carcinoma. The gene calls are TRBV19 and TRBJ2-3; maybe TRBD1 (6 bases). DNA of the CDR3: TGTGCCAGTAGTGGAGTCCAGGGGCCTACGCAGTATTTT. Residues: CASSGVQGPTQYF.